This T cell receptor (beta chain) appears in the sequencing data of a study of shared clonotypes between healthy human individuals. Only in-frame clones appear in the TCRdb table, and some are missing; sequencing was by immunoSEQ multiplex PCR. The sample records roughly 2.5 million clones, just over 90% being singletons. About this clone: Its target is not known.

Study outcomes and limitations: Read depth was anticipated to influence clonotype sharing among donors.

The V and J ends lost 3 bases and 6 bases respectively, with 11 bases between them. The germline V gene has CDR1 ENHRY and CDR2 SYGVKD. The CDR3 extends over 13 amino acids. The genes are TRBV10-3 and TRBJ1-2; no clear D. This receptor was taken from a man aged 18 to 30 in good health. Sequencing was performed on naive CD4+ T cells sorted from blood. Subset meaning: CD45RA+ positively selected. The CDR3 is CAISDAPADGYTF. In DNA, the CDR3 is TGTGCCATCAGTGATGCGCCCGCGGATGGCTACACCTTC.